The 21 T cell receptor beta chains listed next were all sequenced from one sample in a study of T cell responses to AZD1222 COVID-19 vaccine. Here immunoSEQ multiplex PCR was the method, and the copy in TCRdb shows in-frame clones only, minus some. The sample includes some 120,000 clones, over 80% of them seen just once. Sample: peripheral blood, taken 28 days after the second AZD1222 dose. These receptors came from an adult who received the AZD1222 COVID-19 vaccine.

This chain links TRBV5-5 with TRBJ1-6; 7 nucleotides match TRBD1. In germline, CDR1 is SGHKS, CDR2 YYEKEE (reference sequence). The CDR3 spans 15 residues. With 4 bases clipped from V and 6 bases from J, the junction kept 7 bases outside the gene matches. CDR3 sequence (DNA): TGTGCCAGCAGCACAATGACAGGGATTAATTCACCCCTCCACTTT. It encodes CASSTMTGINSPLHF.

This clone occurred once. The chain employs TRBV5-5 and TRBJ1-2; unclear D gene. With 0 bases removed from V and 0 bases from J, the gap between germline ends came to 12 bases. In germline, CDR1 is SGHKS, CDR2 YYEKEE (reference sequence). The CDR3 covers 16 residues. CDR3 DNA: TGTGCCAGCAGCTTGGTTTCCAGCCCAGCTAACTATGGCTACACCTTC. It yields the protein CASSLVSSPANYGYTF.

This rearrangement joins TRBV24-1 to TRBJ2-1; D could derive from TRBD1 or TRBD2 (5 bases each). The CDR3 has 19 amino acids. V dropped 6 bases and J dropped 5 bases, with 28 bases sitting between them. CDR1 is KGHDR, CDR2 SFDVKD, per germline. The chain's CDR3 is CATSRASRDPEGFNNEQFF. CDR3 nucleotide sequence: TGTGCCACCAGTAGGGCTAGCCGGGACCCTGAGGGATTTAACAATGAGCAGTTCTTC.

V gene TRBV3-1 (or the pseudogene TRBV3-2) combines with J gene TRBJ1-2; D gene unclear. Looked up from germline, CDR1 is LGHDT and CDR2 is YNNKEL (reference sequence). There are 14 residues in the CDR3. V was cut by 1 base and J by 7 bases, with 13 bases left in between. This CDR3 is CASSQVGEFAGYTF. The CDR3, as DNA: TGTGCCAGCAGCCAAGTGGGAGAGTTTGCTGGCTACACCTTC.

V and J are TRBV11-2 and TRBJ1-1; D ambiguous. V dropped 5 bases and J dropped 0 bases, with 16 bases sitting between them. CDR1 is SGHAT and CDR2 is FQNNGV in the germline V gene. This CDR3 contains 16 residues. DNA of the CDR3: TGTGCCAGCAGCCCCCAAGGCGGCCGGATGAACACTGAAGCTTTCTTT. This translates into CASSPQGGRMNTEAFF.

This clone was seen a few times. The rearrangement links TRBV7-9 to TRBJ1-4; the match to TRBD1 covers 10 bases. The CDR3 is 16 residues long. Germline loops: CDR1 SEHNR, CDR2 FQNEAQ (reference sequence). Trimming took 3 bases from V and 5 from J; bases not matched to a gene: 6. The CDR3 DNA follows: TGTGCCAGCAGCTTGGTCGTGGACAGGGGGAATGAAAAACTGTTTTTT. Protein product: CASSLVVDRGNEKLFF.

The V call is TRBV11-2, the J call TRBJ2-4, with D possibly matching TRBD2 (5 bases). V was pared by 2 bases and J by 0 bases, with 8 bases between. Germline V lookup: CDR1 SGHAT, CDR2 FQNNGV. The CDR3 has 15 residues. CDR3 sequence reads: CASSLSGVAKNIQYF. DNA of the CDR3: TGTGCCAGCAGCTTAAGCGGCGTAGCCAAAAACATTCAGTACTTC.

The rearrangement uses TRBV27 and TRBJ1-1; D gene unclear. Deletions cut 3 bases from V and 6 bases from J, with 11 bases between. Germline CDR1 MNHEY, CDR2 SMNVEV (reference sequence). The CDR3 runs 13 residues. This CDR3 reads CASSFRGIPEAFF. The CDR3 nucleotides are TGTGCCAGCAGTTTCCGGGGAATCCCTGAAGCTTTCTTT.

The V call is TRBV10-1, the J call TRBJ1-1; D gene unclear. The CDR3 contains 12 residues. Germline-derived CDR1 and CDR2 are WNHNN and SYGVQD (reference sequence). Trimming removed 2 bases at V and 8 bases at J, with 9 bases between. The CDR3 nucleotides are TGCGCCAGCAGTGAGACAGAGAAAGAAGCTTTCTTT. Protein sequence: CASSETEKEAFF.

This CDR3 is CSAIPLAGEQFF. CDR3 bases: TGCAGCGCGATTCCGTTAGCGGGGGAGCAGTTCTTC. The chain has TRBV29-1 and TRBJ2-1, with 8 bases that match TRBD2. The CDR3 covers 12 residues. V shed 7 bases and J 10 bases; nucleotides not matched to a gene: 9. Germline CDR1 SQVTM, CDR2 ANQGSEA.

The chain employs TRBV5-5 and TRBJ1-2; a weak D match, TRBD1 (6 bases). The CDR3 has 15 amino acids. Germline V CDR1 and CDR2: SGHKS, YYEKEE (reference sequence). Trimming shortened V by 4 bases and J by 2 bases, and 15 bases separated the two germline ends. The CDR3 spells CASSRDDRRNYGYTF. The CDR3 DNA reads as TGTGCCAGCAGCCGTGACGACAGGAGAAACTATGGCTACACCTTC.

The chain is built from TRBV5-1 and TRBJ1-2; D is possibly TRBD1 (5 bases). CDR1 is SGHRS and CDR2 is YFSETQ in the germline V gene. Trimming pared 0 bases from V and 4 bases from J, leaving 16 bases between. The CDR3 consists of 16 residues. For the CDR3, the DNA is TGCGCCAGCAGCTTGGCGGCGGGGGAAGAATTCTATGGCTACACCTTC. Amino acids: CASSLAAGEEFYGYTF.

This chain connects TRBV6-5 to TRBJ1-1; weak D call: TRBD1 (5 bases). V lost 2 bases and J 0 bases, leaving 10 bases between the germline ends. Germline lookup yields CDR1 MNHEY and CDR2 SVGAGI. The CDR3 loop spans 15 amino acids. The CDR3: CASSYLDRVNTEAFF. For the CDR3, the DNA is TGTGCCAGCAGTTACCTCGACAGAGTGAACACTGAAGCTTTCTTT.

This chain uses TRBV16 with TRBJ1-5, with a weak D call TRBD1 (5 bases). The CDR3 totals 18 residues. Germline CDR1 KGHSY, CDR2 FQNENV. V was trimmed by 1 base and J by 0 bases, leaving 16 bases between them. Here the CDR3 DNA reads TGTGCCAGCAGCCAATGGTCCAGGGAAGGACATAGCAATCAGCCCCAGCATTTT. Translation: CASSQWSREGHSNQPQHF.

The chain has TRBV7-9 and TRBJ2-7; 7 bases are a match to TRBD1. CDR3 length equals 14 residues. Germline-derived CDR1 and CDR2 are SEHNR and FQNEAQ (reference sequence). J lost 3 bases, V lost 1 base, and 3 bases had no gene match. CDR3 amino acids: CASSLDRGSYEQYF. The CDR3 bases are TGTGCCAGCAGCTTAGACAGGGGTAGCTACGAGCAGTACTTC.

This rearrangement joins TRBV5-1 to TRBJ2-1, with TRBD2 matching over 9 bases. V was clipped by 4 bases and J by 0 bases; unmatched bases: 14. Germline CDR1 SGHRS, CDR2 YFSETQ. This CDR3 has 19 amino acids. Here the CDR3 DNA reads TGCGCCAGCAGCCCTGGGGTGAGCGGGGGGCTGAGCTCCTACAATGAGCAGTTCTTC. Translated: CASSPGVSGGLSSYNEQFF.

J is TRBJ1-5 and V is TRBV5-1; perhaps TRBD1 as D (5 bases). Deletions cut 0 bases from V and 2 bases from J, with 9 bases between. Germline V gene lookup returns CDR1 SGHRS and CDR2 YFSETQ. This CDR3 is 15 amino acids long. In DNA, the CDR3 is TGCGCCAGCAGCTTGGAGGGGCTGGGCAATCAGCCCCAGCATTTT. Its protein product is CASSLEGLGNQPQHF.

The chain combines TRBV20-1 with TRBJ1-2; 8 bases are a match to TRBD1. With V trimmed by 3 bases and J by 8 bases, 2 bases remained unmatched. The CDR3 is 11 residues long. Germline values: CDR1 DFQATT, CDR2 SNEGSKA (reference sequence). DNA for the CDR3: TGCAGTGCTAGGACAGGGGAAGGCTACACCTTC. Translation: CSARTGEGYTF.

This chain uses TRBV5-1 with TRBJ1-5; 11 nucleotides agree with TRBD1. From germline, CDR1 is SGHRS and CDR2 YFSETQ. The CDR3 consists of 15 residues. Trimming took 4 bases from V and 7 from J; bases not matched to a gene: 7. CDR3 coding DNA: TGCGCCAGCAGCCCTGGACAGGGGGCATTGCAGCCCCAGCATTTT. Amino acids: CASSPGQGALQPQHF. Looking up the rest from reference TRBV5-1 and TRBJ1-5 gives the full variable domain: KAGVTQTPRYLIKTRGQQVTLSCSPISGHRSVSWYQQTPGQGLQFLFEYFSETQRNKGNFPGRFSGRQFSNSRSEMNVSTLELGDSALYLCASSPGQGALQPQHFGDGTRLSIL.

The rearrangement joins TRBV12-3 or TRBV12-4 to TRBJ1-5; D not certain. This CDR3 contains 13 residues. V dropped 2 bases and J dropped 4 bases, with 6 bases sitting between them. The CDR3 region is CASSLSLNQPQHF. CDR3 coding DNA: TGTGCCAGCAGTTTAAGTCTAAATCAGCCCCAGCATTTT.

The V and J genes are TRBV5-6 and TRBJ2-1, with D uncertain. Trimming stripped 2 bases from V and 2 bases from J, with 8 bases between. There are 14 residues in the CDR3. Germline CDR1 reads SGHDT; CDR2 reads YYEEEE. This CDR3 reads CASSFLGTYNEQFF. CDR3 nucleotides: TGTGCCAGCAGCTTTTTAGGAACCTACAATGAGCAGTTCTTC.